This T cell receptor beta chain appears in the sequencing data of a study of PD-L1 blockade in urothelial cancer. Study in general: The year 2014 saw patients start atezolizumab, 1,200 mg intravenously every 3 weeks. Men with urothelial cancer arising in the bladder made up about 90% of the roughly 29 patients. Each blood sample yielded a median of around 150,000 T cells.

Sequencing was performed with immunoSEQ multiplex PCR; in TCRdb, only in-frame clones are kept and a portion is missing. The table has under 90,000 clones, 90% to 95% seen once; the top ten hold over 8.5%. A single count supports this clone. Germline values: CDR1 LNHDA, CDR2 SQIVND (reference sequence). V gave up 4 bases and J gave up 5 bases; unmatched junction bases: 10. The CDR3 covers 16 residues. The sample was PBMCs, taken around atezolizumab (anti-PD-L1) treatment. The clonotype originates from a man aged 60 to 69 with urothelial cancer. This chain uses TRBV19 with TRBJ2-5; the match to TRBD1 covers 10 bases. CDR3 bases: TGTGCCAGTAGTAAGCCGACAGGGGGCGAGATGGAGACCCAGTACTTC. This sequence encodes CASSKPTGGEMETQYF. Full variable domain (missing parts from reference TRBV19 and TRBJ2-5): DGGITQSPKYLFRKEGQNVTLSCEQNLNHDAMYWYRQDPGQGLRLIYYSQIVNDFQKGDIAEGYSVSREKKESFPLTVTSAQKNPTAFYLCASSKPTGGEMETQYFGPGTRLLVL.